Listed here are 21 T cell receptor beta chains from one sample, sequenced in a study of identical twins. Via MiXCR, TCRdb re-called the 5' RACE reads, giving one row per CDR3 protein. Among around 250,000 distinct CDR3 sequences listed, approximately 7% were seen once. The data were also submitted as part of a second study, on yellow fever vaccine responses in identical twins.

The specimen was memory (CD45RO+) T cells sorted from blood. The receptors come from a woman aged 18-29 years in good health.

This clonotype was found many times. V usage is TRBV28 and J usage is TRBJ2-2; D gene unclear. V shed 6 bases and J shed 4 bases, with 18 bases lying between them. Germline-derived CDR1 and CDR2 are MDHEN and SYDVKM. The CDR3 runs to 16 residues. CDR3 loop: CASSRRWTVGTGELFF. The CDR3 DNA is TGTGCCAGCAGCCGACGATGGACGGTGGGCACCGGGGAGCTGTTTTTT.

This clonotype appeared many times. V usage is TRBV6-5 and J usage is TRBJ1-1; D possibly corresponds to TRBD1 (6 bases). Looked up from germline, CDR1 is MNHEY and CDR2 is SVGAGI. CDR3 length equals 16 residues. Trimming cost V 1 base and J 5 bases, with 17 bases left between them. This chain's CDR3 is CASSYLQGRRKTEAFF. Written as DNA, the CDR3 is TGTGCCAGCAGTTACTTGCAGGGGAGGAGGAAGACTGAAGCTTTCTTT.

This clonotype has a handful of counts. The CDR3 DNA reads as TGTGCCAGCAGCCTCCGGGGGGGCTTGACCCAGTACTTC. It encodes CASSLRGGLTQYF. The rearrangement joins TRBV12-3 or TRBV12-4 to TRBJ2-5, with TRBD2 matching 8 bases. The CDR3 covers 13 residues. J lost 7 bases, V lost 6 bases, and 7 bases had no gene match.

This clonotype was seen at least ten times. V and J are TRBV5-6 and TRBJ2-7, with D possibly matching TRBD2 (7 bases). CDR3 length equals 15 residues. Germline CDR1 SGHDT, CDR2 YYEEEE. Trimming stripped 3 bases from V and 2 bases from J, with 15 bases between. This CDR3 reads CASSSRHGGPYEQYF. The DNA of the CDR3 is TGTGCCAGCAGCTCCAGACACGGGGGGCCCTACGAGCAGTACTTC.

V is TRBV6-2 or TRBV6-3 and J is TRBJ2-7; 11 positions match TRBD1. V trimming: 8 bases; J trimming: 3 bases; junction bases outside the gene matches: 3. This CDR3 contains 13 residues. CDR1 and CDR2 from the germline V gene are MNHEY and SVGEGT. Here the CDR3 DNA reads TGTGCCAGCCAGGGACAGGGGGACTACGAGCAGTACTTC. This translates into CASQGQGDYEQYF.

This clonotype has more than one count but fewer than ten. One end of the junction varies from germline; a read error may be responsible. The chain carries TRBV20-1 and TRBJ2-1; the match to TRBD2 covers 13 bases. CDR1 is DFQATT, CDR2 SNEGSKA, per germline (reference sequence). The CDR3 consists of 11 residues. The CDR3 reads CSARGLAGTSF. The CDR3 nucleotides are TGCAGTGCGAGGGGACTAGCGGGGACCAGTTTC.

There are many counts of this clonotype. This rearrangement joins TRBV6-1 to TRBJ1-2; D is ambiguous. This CDR3 has 12 amino acids. The V end was cut by 6 bases, the J end by 0 bases, with 5 bases between. The germline CDR1 and CDR2 sequences are MNHNS and SASEGT. The chain's CDR3 is CASSTANYGYTF. The CDR3 DNA reads as TGTGCCAGCAGCACAGCTAACTATGGCTACACCTTC.

This clonotype was recorded a few times. This chain connects TRBV27 to TRBJ1-6, with unresolved D. The V gene lost 7 bases and the J gene lost 0 bases, with 22 bases spanning the gap. Germline values: CDR1 MNHEY, CDR2 SMNVEV (reference sequence). The CDR3 consists of 19 residues. The CDR3 sequence: CASTLNGLVGASYNSPLHF. CDR3 nucleotide sequence: TGTGCCAGCACCCTAAATGGCTTAGTCGGAGCCTCCTATAATTCACCCCTCCACTTT.

This clonotype was observed a handful of times. The chain has TRBV7-9 and TRBJ2-1; 8 nucleotides match TRBD1. The germline V gene has CDR1 SEHNR and CDR2 FQNEAQ (reference sequence). J was trimmed by 3 bases and V by 1 base; bases with no gene match: 5. CDR3 length: 16 amino acids. Here the CDR3 reads CASSLGTGTGYNEQFF. Here the CDR3 DNA reads TGTGCCAGCAGCTTAGGGACCGGGACAGGCTACAATGAGCAGTTCTTC.

This clonotype was detected only a few times. The chain combines TRBV18 with TRBJ1-4, with D maybe TRBD1 (6 bases). The CDR3 extends over 16 amino acids. In germline, CDR1 is KGHSH, CDR2 LQKENI. Trimming shortened V by 3 bases and J by 0 bases, and 11 bases separated the two germline ends. The CDR3 reads CASSPGTKSTNEKLFF. The CDR3 region has the DNA TGTGCCAGCTCACCCGGGACAAAATCAACTAATGAAAAACTGTTTTTT.

The J gene is TRBJ2-7, the V gene TRBV20-1, with 9 bases identical to TRBD1. Germline trimming cut 3 bases from V and 5 bases from J; bases unmatched to any gene: 8. This CDR3 is 14 amino acids long. Germline values: CDR1 DFQATT, CDR2 SNEGSKA (reference sequence). The CDR3, as DNA: TGCAGTGCTAGCGTCGGGACAGGGTTTAACGAGCAGTACTTC. It codes for CSASVGTGFNEQYF.

This clonotype has ten or more counts. V gene TRBV5-1 combines with J gene TRBJ2-1, with TRBD2 matching over 8 bases. Germline V lookup: CDR1 SGHRS, CDR2 YFSETQ. The CDR3 spans 14 residues. J lost 6 bases, V lost 6 bases, and 8 bases had no gene match. CDR3 protein: CASTPGGQRNEQFF. CDR3 coding DNA: TGCGCCAGCACCCCGGGGGGGCAGCGCAATGAGCAGTTCTTC.

This clonotype was seen at least ten times. The J gene is TRBJ1-4, the V gene TRBV12-3 or TRBV12-4; the D is unclear. This CDR3 has 16 amino acids. Deletions cut 1 base from V and 0 bases from J, with 9 bases between. The CDR3 is CASSLGLTTTNEKLFF. The CDR3 region has the DNA TGTGCCAGCAGTTTAGGGCTGACGACAACTAATGAAAAACTGTTTTTT.

This clonotype was counted ten times or more. The rearrangement links TRBV12-3 or TRBV12-4 to TRBJ2-3, with D unclear. V was clipped by 5 bases and J by 1 base, with 13 bases between them. The CDR3 has 15 residues. The CDR3 DNA follows: TGTGCCAGCAGTCTATCGTCTCAGGGCACAGATACGCAGTATTTT. Translating it yields CASSLSSQGTDTQYF.

This clonotype was recorded a few times. This chain joins TRBV5-1 and TRBJ2-3; 8 bases agree with TRBD1. With 6 bases clipped from V and 2 bases from J, the junction kept 5 bases outside the gene matches. The CDR3 covers 14 residues. CDR1 and CDR2 (germline): SGHRS, YFSETQ. For the CDR3, the DNA is TGCGCCAGCACTAGGACAGGGCCCACAGATACGCAGTATTTT. It is translated as CASTRTGPTDTQYF.

This clonotype was seen only a few times. CDR3 sequence (DNA): TGTGCCAGCAGCTTAGGCGGGCGGGGGACTAATGAAAAACTGTTTTTT. It translates to CASSLGGRGTNEKLFF. The V call is TRBV7-9, the J call TRBJ1-4, with a possible D match to TRBD1 (5 bases). This CDR3 is 16 amino acids long. Trimming removed 1 base from V and 2 bases from J, with 11 bases in between. The germline gives CDR1 SEHNR, CDR2 FQNEAQ (reference sequence).

The rearrangement uses TRBV6-5 and TRBJ2-7; D is unclear. This CDR3 spans 15 amino acids. Between the trimmed V and J ends, which lost 2 bases and 5 bases, there was a span of 16 bases. Per germline, CDR1 MNHEY and CDR2 SVGAGI. In DNA, the CDR3 is TGTGCCAGCAGTTACGACGGGTGGACGTTGAACGAGCAGTACTTC. Translation: CASSYDGWTLNEQYF.

This clonotype was seen only a few times. The chain couples TRBV4-2 to TRBJ2-7; D might be TRBD1 or TRBD2, each matching 5 bases. The CDR3 loop spans 14 amino acids. Germline assignment: CDR1 LGHNA and CDR2 YNFKEQ. V was cut by 4 bases and J by 4 bases, with 14 bases left in between. The DNA of the CDR3 is TGTGCCAGCAGCCCCGGGACGCCTCATTACGAGCAGTACTTC. Translating gives CASSPGTPHYEQYF.

J is TRBJ2-1 and V is TRBV6-1; the D call may be TRBD1 or TRBD2 (6 bases each). The CDR3 covers 16 residues. Germline V lookup: CDR1 MNHNS, CDR2 SASEGT. Trimming took off 2 bases at V and 0 bases at J, with 11 bases between the two ends. CDR3 amino acids: CASSEFGGLSYNEQFF. The CDR3 bases are TGTGCCAGCAGTGAATTCGGGGGCCTCTCCTACAATGAGCAGTTCTTC.

This clonotype was counted many times. This chain links TRBV5-1 with TRBJ2-3; 7 nucleotides line up with TRBD1. Germline V CDR1 and CDR2: SGHRS, YFSETQ. This CDR3 spans 15 amino acids. V dropped 3 bases and J dropped 1; count of bases not matched to a gene: 5. CDR3 in DNA: TGCGCCAGCAGCTCCTGGACAGGTCGCACAGATACGCAGTATTTT. Translating gives CASSSWTGRTDTQYF.

V gene TRBV15 combines with J gene TRBJ2-1, with TRBD1 identical over 10 bases. The CDR3 runs to 15 residues. Germline CDR1 LNHNV, CDR2 YYDKDF (reference sequence). V trimming: 1 base; J trimming: 7 bases; junction bases outside the gene matches: 4. CDR3 protein: CATSRGRDRGNEQFF. For the CDR3, the DNA is TGTGCCACCAGCAGAGGACGGGACAGGGGAAATGAGCAGTTCTTC.